One and the same sample provided the 5 T cell receptor beta chains below, sequenced in a study of T-cell reconstitution after alpha-beta-depleted transplantation in children. The TCRbeta library was prepared with unique molecular identifiers. MiXCR, run by TCRdb on the PCR reads, gives a single entry per CDR3 protein. The sample records about 980,000 distinct CDR3 sequences, around 30% being singletons. This specimen consisted of PBMCs, mostly from graft donor cells, obtained 360 days after TCRalphabeta/CD19-depleted stem cell transplant. The receptors come from a boy younger than two who had a stem cell transplant for SCID, so the T cells may come from the graft donor.

This chain links TRBV4-1 with TRBJ1-5; D ambiguous. V lost 1 base and J lost 7, with 17 bases in between. The germline V gene encodes CDR1 MGHRA and CDR2 YSYEKL. This CDR3 has 16 amino acids. The CDR3 protein is CASSQVGKEAGQPQHF. In nucleotides, the CDR3 is TGCGCCAGCAGCCAAGTGGGCAAGGAAGCGGGACAGCCCCAGCATTTT.

This clonotype was counted between two and nine times. V gene TRBV28 combines with J gene TRBJ2-7, with D unresolved. Germline V gene lookup returns CDR1 MDHEN and CDR2 SYDVKM. Trimming stripped 6 bases from V and 0 bases from J, with 9 bases between. CDR3 length equals 13 residues. The CDR3 sequence: CASRTYFSYEQYF. The DNA of the CDR3 is TGTGCCAGCAGGACGTATTTCTCCTACGAGCAGTACTTC.

CDR3 amino acids: CSASGRLLEVYNSPLHF. The CDR3 DNA is TGCAGTGCTAGTGGCAGGCTGTTGGAGGTTTATAATTCACCCCTCCACTTT. The rearrangement uses TRBV20-1 and TRBJ1-6; the D is unclear. V dropped 3 bases and J dropped 4 bases, with 19 bases sitting between them. CDR3 length: 17 amino acids. Germline CDR1 DFQATT, CDR2 SNEGSKA (reference sequence).

This clonotype was seen only a few times. The chain joins TRBV5-5 to TRBJ2-1, with D perhaps being TRBD1 or TRBD2 (5 bases each). The ends were cut back, 3 bases at V and 7 bases at J, with 20 bases in the middle. In germline, CDR1 is SGHKS, CDR2 YYEKEE (reference sequence). The CDR3 has 16 residues. The CDR3 nucleotides are TGTGCCAGCAGCTCCTGGGGGATCCTTCCTCTAAATGAGCAGTTCTTC. It codes for CASSSWGILPLNEQFF.

This clonotype has just a few counts. V is TRBV7-8 and J is TRBJ1-3, with TRBD1 matching over 9 bases. The V segment lost 5 bases and the J segment 4 bases; nucleotides outside the gene matches: 9. This CDR3 is built from 16 residues. Looked up from germline, CDR1 is SGHVS and CDR2 is FQNEAQ. The CDR3 bases are TGTGCCAGCAGCCCAAGGCTGACAGGGGGAGGAAACACCATATATTTT. This translates into CASSPRLTGGGNTIYF.